These 8 T cell receptor beta chains were all obtained from the same sample, sequenced in a study of T cells after posttransplantation cyclophosphamide. Sequencing was performed with immunoSEQ multiplex PCR; in TCRdb, only in-frame clones are kept and a portion is missing. The data hold 45,000 to 65,000 clones, with just over 85% observed a single time. Sequenced: PBMCs. These receptors came from a man younger than 40 with a blood cancer, CMV-positive, and with a related stem cell donor.

The chain links TRBV6-5 to TRBJ1-1; no clear D. The V end was cut by 7 bases, the J end by 6 bases, with 15 bases between. The germline CDR1 and CDR2 sequences are MNHEY and SVGAGI. This CDR3 contains 13 residues. The CDR3 bases are TGTGCCAGCACCGCCCCCTATGTCCCTGAAGCTTTCTTT. This encodes CASTAPYVPEAFF.

V gene TRBV5-1 combines with J gene TRBJ2-5, with TRBD2 identical over 10 bases. The J call may not be correct, given that the DNA end is closer to TRBJ2-7. CDR3 length: 15 residues. Germline-derived CDR1 and CDR2 are SGHRS and YFSETQ. CDR3 DNA sequence: TGCGCCAGCAGCTTGGGGACTAGCGGTTACTACGAGCAGTACTTC. Its translation is CASSLGTSGYYEQYF.

The rearrangement joins TRBV6-5 to TRBJ2-7; tentative D call: TRBD1 (5 bases). V was cut by 0 bases and J by 1 base, with 10 bases left in between. Germline CDR1 MNHEY, CDR2 SVGAGI. The CDR3 has 15 residues. The CDR3 reads CASSYSSDISYEQYF. The CDR3, as DNA: TGTGCCAGCAGTTACTCGTCGGACATTTCCTACGAGCAGTACTTC.

This chain uses TRBV7-2 with TRBJ1-5; D is undetermined. V dropped 2 bases and J dropped 3 bases, with 17 bases sitting between them. The CDR3 extends over 17 amino acids. Germline assignment: CDR1 SGHTA and CDR2 FQGNSA. CDR3 in amino acids: CASSLNAGVGNNQPQHF. CDR3 nucleotides: TGTGCCAGCAGCTTAAACGCCGGGGTTGGGAACAATCAGCCCCAGCATTTT.

The V gene is TRBV7-3, the J gene TRBJ2-2; maybe TRBD2 (7 bases). The CDR3 has 16 residues. Germline V gene sequence: CDR1 SGHTA, CDR2 FQGTGA. V was shortened by 5 bases and J by 6 bases, with 19 bases between the two germline ends. The CDR3 coding sequence is TGTGCCAGCAGCATCCGTCCGAGGGGGGGGGCCGGGGAGCTGTTTTTT. It yields the protein CASSIRPRGGAGELFF.

The chain carries TRBV27 and TRBJ2-7, with D perhaps matching TRBD2 (6 bases). The germline V and J ends were trimmed by 2 bases and 5 bases, with 16 bases remaining between them. CDR1 is MNHEY, CDR2 SMNVEV, per germline (reference sequence). This CDR3 has 15 residues. The CDR3 sequence: CASSLVAGRLNEQYF. The CDR3 DNA follows: TGTGCCAGCAGTTTAGTGGCGGGACGGCTAAACGAGCAGTACTTC.

The genes are TRBV18 and TRBJ2-5, with 9 nucleotides matching TRBD2. The CDR3 consists of 15 residues. Trimming took 5 bases from V and 2 from J; bases not matched to a gene: 6. CDR1 and CDR2 (germline): KGHSH, LQKENI. In nucleotides, the CDR3 is TGTGCCAGCTCATATGGACTAGCGTCACAAGAGACCCAGTACTTC. Translation: CASSYGLASQETQYF.

This clone was observed a single time. The rearrangement uses TRBV6-1 and TRBJ1-2; TRBD1 is a possible D gene (6 bases). The V gene's germline CDR1 is MNHNS and CDR2 SASEGT. Trimming removed 10 bases at V and 5 bases at J, with 17 bases between. The CDR3 contains 13 residues. The CDR3 protein is CATVYTGNYGYTF. The CDR3 DNA reads as TGTGCCACTGTTTACACAGGGAATTATGGCTACACCTTC.